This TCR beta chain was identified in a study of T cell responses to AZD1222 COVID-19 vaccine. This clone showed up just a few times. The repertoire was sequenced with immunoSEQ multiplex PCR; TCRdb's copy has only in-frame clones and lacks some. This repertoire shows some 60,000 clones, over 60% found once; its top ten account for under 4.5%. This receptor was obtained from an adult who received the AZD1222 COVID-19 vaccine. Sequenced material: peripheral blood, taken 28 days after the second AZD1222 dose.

The CDR3 sequence is CASNRLAGQETQYF. The CDR3 DNA reads as TGTGCCAGCAATCGACTAGCGGGGCAAGAGACCCAGTACTTC. The chain carries TRBV2 and TRBJ2-5; 11 bases agree with TRBD2. V lost 7 bases and J lost 2; bases outside the gene matches: 3. Germline CDR1 is SNHLY and CDR2 is FYNNEI. The CDR3 covers 14 residues. Full variable domain (rest looked up from reference TRBV2 and TRBJ2-5): EPEVTQTPSHQVTQMGQEVILRCVPISNHLYFYWYRQILGQKVEFLVSFYNNEISEKSEIFDDQFSVERPDGSNFTLKIRSTKLEDSAMYFCASNRLAGQETQYFGPGTRLLVL.